A selection of T cell receptor beta chains follows, all from one sample in a study of naive and memory T cell subsets. One entry per CDR3 protein, called by TCRdb with MiXCR from the UMI-ligation and nested PCR reads. The table shows some 110,000 distinct CDR3 sequences, with roughly 36% occurring only once. What was sequenced was central memory CD4+ T cells from blood. The receptors were gathered from a human donor in good health. The CDR3 runs from the conserved cysteine through the conserved F or W.

V	J	CDR3
TRBV20-1	TRBJ2-1	CSAIPSAGGRYNEQFF
TRBV6-5	TRBJ2-2	CASSRQGEGGELFF
TRBV5-1	TRBJ2-1	CASSPKKSSYNEQFF
TRBV4-3	TRBJ2-7	CASSQSQGASEQYF
TRBV12-3/TRBV12-4	TRBJ1-1	CASSFSGRGAFF
TRBV2	TRBJ2-6	CASSEGRGSGANVLTF
TRBV30	TRBJ1-1	CAWSVGGRTEAFF
TRBV7-2	TRBJ2-1	CASSTRTSGKYNEQFF
TRBV18	TRBJ2-7	CASSSQGLGDEQYF
TRBV5-4	TRBJ1-2	CASSHSGTGKSYTF
TRBV11-2	TRBJ2-1	CASSYQDALHNEQFF
TRBV3-1	TRBJ2-7	CASSPVLGQGGSYEQYF
TRBV20-1	TRBJ1-4	CSAHKGAWDEKLFF
TRBV5-5	TRBJ2-1	CASTRSPRLAVSYNEQFF
TRBV20-1	TRBJ2-3	CSAHKRKAHTDTQYF
TRBV7-9	TRBJ2-5	CASSLEGRYEETQYF
TRBV28	TRBJ2-4	CASSFLAKNIQYF
TRBV28	TRBJ2-7	CASSSRVGIRYEQYF
TRBV7-2	TRBJ2-1	CASSYQAGGPRNEQFF
TRBV20-1	TRBJ2-1	CSARDLGLAYNEQFF
TRBV28	TRBJ1-6	CASRPQGLALHF
TRBV7-2	TRBJ2-1	CASSLIADFSYNEQFF
TRBV7-9	TRBJ1-4	CASSLALDRGRNEKLFF
TRBV6-2/TRBV6-3	TRBJ2-5	CASSPRTDTQETQYF
TRBV20-1	TRBJ2-3	CSARDGQHTDTQYF
TRBV20-1	TRBJ2-1	CSALRLAGASYNEQFF
TRBV7-9	TRBJ1-2	CASSLGGNYGYTF
TRBV29-1	TRBJ2-1	CSVEETVEQFF
TRBV27	TRBJ1-5	CASRLTGGGQPQHF